This T cell receptor beta chain appears in the sequencing data of a study of vaccination effects on CD4 cells after COVID-19. On the study more broadly: A median of 72 days separated the second dose and sampling. Overall study results and limits: The study found marked clonal contraction of infection- and vaccine-induced clones late after vaccination.

V dropped 1 base and J dropped 10; count of bases not matched to a gene: 10. The CDR3 has 16 residues. Germline loops: CDR1 MGHRA, CDR2 YSYEKL. Within the ViraFEST assay, antigen-specific CD4+ T cells underwent expansion with viral peptide pools prior to sequencing. Upon completion of 10 to 11 days in culture, CD4+ T cells were isolated. Participants each got two BNT162b2 or mRNA-1273 vaccine doses. Researchers swapped half the medium for IL-2 medium on both days 3 and 7. Clones were read by immunoSEQ multiplex PCR, and TCRdb kept only the in-frame ones, dropping some. Of approximately 30,000 clones in the sample, roughly four fifths were seen once. As regards this clone: Antigen specificity is unknown.

Sequencing was performed on CD4+ T cells from PBMCs cultured with HCoV-NL63 spike peptides, taken after COVID-19 vaccination. The gene calls are TRBV4-1 and TRBJ1-6, with 7 bases aligning to TRBD1. The sequence derives from a human donor who received a COVID-19 vaccine. Some clones in this sample may be carry-over from other donors' samples. CDR3: CASSQVHTGEGSPLHF. The CDR3 nucleotides are TGCGCCAGCAGCCAAGTGCATACAGGGGAAGGGTCACCCCTCCACTTT.